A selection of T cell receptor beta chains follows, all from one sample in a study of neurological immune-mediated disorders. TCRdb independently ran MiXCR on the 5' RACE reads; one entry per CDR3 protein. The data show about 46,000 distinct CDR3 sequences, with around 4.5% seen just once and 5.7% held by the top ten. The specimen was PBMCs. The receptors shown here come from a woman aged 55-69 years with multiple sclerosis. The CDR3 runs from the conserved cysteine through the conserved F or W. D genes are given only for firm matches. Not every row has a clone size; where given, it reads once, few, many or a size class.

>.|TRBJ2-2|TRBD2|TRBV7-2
TGTGCCAGCAGGCGAGAACTAGCGGGGGGTTCTGTGGAGCTGTTTTTT
CASRRELAGGSVELFF
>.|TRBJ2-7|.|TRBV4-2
TGTGCCAGCAGCCAAGATCTGGGGGGCCCCTACGAGCAGTACTTC
CASSQDLGGPYEQYF
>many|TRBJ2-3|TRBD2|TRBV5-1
TGCGCCAGCAGCTTGGGACTAGCGGGATGGGATACGCAGTATTTT
CASSLGLAGWDTQYF
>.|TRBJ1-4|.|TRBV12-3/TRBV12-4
TGTGCCAGCAGGCAGGGTTTCGGTGAAAAACTGTTTTTT
CASRQGFGEKLFF
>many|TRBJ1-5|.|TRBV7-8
TGTGCCAGCAGCTTCGCGGCGGGCGGTAATCAGCCCCAGCATTTT
CASSFAAGGNQPQHF
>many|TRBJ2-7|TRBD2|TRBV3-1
TGTGCCAGCAGCCGGGGACTAGTGGCCGAGCAGTACTTC
CASSRGLVAEQYF
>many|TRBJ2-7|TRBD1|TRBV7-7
TGTGCTAGCAGCCCGGACAGGAGCTCCTACGAGCAGTACTTC
CASSPDRSSYEQYF
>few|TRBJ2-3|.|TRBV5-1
TGCGCCAGCAGCTTGGCCCCGTTCCCAGATACGCAGTATTTT
CASSLAPFPDTQYF
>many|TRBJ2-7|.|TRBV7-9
TGTGCCAGCAGCCTTAGGTGGGGCGAGCAGTACTTC
CASSLRWGEQYF
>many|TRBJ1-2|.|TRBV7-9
TGTGCCAGCAGCCCACAACCGAACTATGGCTACACCTTC
CASSPQPNYGYTF
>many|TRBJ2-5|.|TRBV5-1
TGCGCCAGCAGCTTGGAACCGACAGAGACCCAGTACTTC
CASSLEPTETQYF
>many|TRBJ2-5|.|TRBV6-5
TGTGCCAGCAGTTATGCGCTCGGGCAGGTAGAGACCCAGTACTTC
CASSYALGQVETQYF
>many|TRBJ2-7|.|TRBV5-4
TGTGCCAGCAGCCATTGGGGGGACCGCTACGAGCAGTACTTC
CASSHWGDRYEQYF
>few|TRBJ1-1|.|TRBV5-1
TGCGCCAGCAGGCTCACTTGGAACACTGAAGCTTTCTTT
CASRLTWNTEAFF
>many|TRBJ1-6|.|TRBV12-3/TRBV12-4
TGTGCCAGCAGCCCCGGGTTTGATTCACCCCTCCACTTT
CASSPGFDSPLHF
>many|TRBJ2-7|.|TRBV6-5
TGTGCCAGCAGTTCGGCAGGATTCCGTTCCTACGAGCAGTACTTC
CASSSAGFRSYEQYF
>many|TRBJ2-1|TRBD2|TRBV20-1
TGCAGTGCTAGAGATCCGGGACTAGCGGGACGTGAGCAGTTCTTC
CSARDPGLAGREQFF
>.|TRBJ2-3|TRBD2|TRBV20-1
TGCAGTGCTAGCTCCCGGGTAGCGGGGGGGCTTTTAGGAGATACGCAGTATTTT
CSASSRVAGGLLGDTQYF
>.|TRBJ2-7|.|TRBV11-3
TGTGCCAGCAGATTCGACAGGTGGGACGAGCAGTACTTC
CASRFDRWDEQYF
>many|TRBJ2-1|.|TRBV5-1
TGCGCCAGCAGCTTGGGGGGGGTTGCAGGGGAGCAGTTCTTC
CASSLGGVAGEQFF
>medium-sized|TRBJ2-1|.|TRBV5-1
TGCGCCAGCAGTTGGGCGGGGGAGCAGTTCTTC
CASSWAGEQFF
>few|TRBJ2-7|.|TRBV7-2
TGTGCCAGCAGACAGGGCCGGGGGCCCTCCTACGAGCAGTACTTC
CASRQGRGPSYEQYF
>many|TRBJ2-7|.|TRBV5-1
TGCGCCAGCAGCAGGAGGGACAACTACGAGCAGTACTTC
CASSRRDNYEQYF
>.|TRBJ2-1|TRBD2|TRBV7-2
TGTGCCAGCAGCTTATTCGCTAGCGGTTACAATGAGCAGTTCTTC
CASSLFASGYNEQFF